The 11 T cell receptor beta chains presented below share a single source sample, sequenced in a study of blood T cell repertoires in COVID-19. TCRdb's copy holds only in-frame clones and misses some; the assay was immunoSEQ multiplex PCR. Here the sample spans more than 95,000 clones, about 86% being singletons. Material: peripheral blood. The receptor source for this set is a man in his 70s who had recovered from COVID-19.

The V gene is TRBV12-3 or TRBV12-4, the J gene TRBJ2-1, with D possibly TRBD1 on 6 matching bases. This CDR3 contains 12 residues. V dropped 2 bases and J dropped 12 bases, with 11 bases sitting between them. The CDR3 sequence is CASSLQGLGQFF. As DNA, the CDR3 is TGTGCCAGCAGTTTACAGGGGCTCGGGCAGTTCTTC.

The genes are TRBV29-1 and TRBJ1-4; 8 bases agree with TRBD1. Germline V CDR1 and CDR2: SQVTM, ANQGSEA. V lost 5 bases and J lost 8; bases outside the gene matches: 7. The CDR3 length is 13 residues. The CDR3 here is CSVFGQGQEKLFF. DNA of the CDR3: TGCAGCGTTTTTGGACAGGGTCAGGAAAAACTGTTTTTT. The full variable domain, completed using reference TRBV29-1 and TRBJ1-4, is SAVISQKPSRDICQRGTSLTIQCQVDSQVTMMFWYRQQPGQSLTLIATANQGSEATYESGFVIDKFPISRPNLTFSTLTVSNMSPEDSSIYLCSVFGQGQEKLFFGSGTQLSVL.

The V gene is TRBV6-4, the J gene TRBJ2-1; TRBD1 matches at 9 bases. J was trimmed by 5 bases and V by 6 bases; bases with no gene match: 8. The CDR3 has 15 residues. The germline V gene encodes CDR1 MRHNA and CDR2 SNTAGT. The CDR3 nucleotides are TGTGCCAGCAGGGGGGACAGGGTCTTCAACAATGAGCAGTTCTTC. Its translation: CASRGDRVFNNEQFF.

This clone was detected only once. The chain combines TRBV5-1 with TRBJ2-3, with a possible D match to TRBD1 (5 bases). Germline V gene data show CDR1 as SGHRS and CDR2 as YFSETQ. Trimming pared 4 bases from V and 1 base from J, leaving 13 bases between. CDR3 length: 15 amino acids. This CDR3 reads CASSQGARGTDTQYF. The CDR3 nucleotides read TGCGCCAGCAGCCAAGGGGCTAGGGGCACAGATACGCAGTATTTT.

The J gene is TRBJ2-1, the V gene TRBV7-8, with 7 bases that match TRBD2. The CDR3 is 14 amino acids. The V and J ends lost 5 bases and 12 bases, in that order; junction bases with no gene match: 13. CDR1 is SGHVS and CDR2 is FQNEAQ in the germline V gene. The CDR3, as DNA: TGTGCCAGCAGCGGGGGGGGACTACAGGTTACGCAGTTCTTC. It yields the protein CASSGGGLQVTQFF.

V and J are TRBV7-6 and TRBJ2-6; tentatively, D is TRBD1 (5 bases). CDR3 length: 16 residues. The V gene's germline CDR1 is SGHVS and CDR2 FNYEAQ. V dropped 3 bases and J dropped 2 bases, with 11 bases sitting between them. The CDR3 sequence is CASSLAGWAGANVLTF. The CDR3 nucleotides read TGTGCCAGCAGCTTGGCAGGGTGGGCTGGGGCCAACGTCCTGACTTTC. The full variable domain, in which reference TRBV7-6 and TRBJ2-6 provide the parts outside the CDR3, is GAGVSQSPRYKVTKRGQDVALRCDPISGHVSLYWYRQALGQGPEFLTYFNYEAQQDKSGLPNDRFSAERPEGSISTLTIQRTEQRDSAMYRCASSLAGWAGANVLTFGAGSRLTVL.

The rearrangement joins TRBV10-3 to TRBJ2-7; a possible D gene is TRBD2 (6 bases). V lost 5 bases and J lost 3, with 11 bases in between. Germline V gene sequence: CDR1 ENHRY, CDR2 SYGVKD. The CDR3 length is 13 residues. CDR3 bases: TGTGCCATCAGTCAAGCGGGCAACTACGAGCAGTACTTC. Amino acid sequence: CAISQAGNYEQYF.

This chain joins TRBV29-1 and TRBJ2-5, with D possibly matching TRBD1 (7 bases). V lost 6 bases, J lost 6 bases, and 20 bases lay in between. This CDR3 has 14 amino acids. Germline-derived CDR1 and CDR2 are SQVTM and ANQGSEA. CDR3 bases: TGCAGCGTCGGAGACAGGGCAGGGGGGAAGACCCAGTACTTC. Amino acid sequence: CSVGDRAGGKTQYF.

The J gene is TRBJ2-1, the V gene TRBV5-1, with TRBD2 matching over 8 bases. J was trimmed by 8 bases and V by 5 bases; bases with no gene match: 9. CDR1 SGHRS and CDR2 YFSETQ come from the germline V gene. The CDR3 is 14 residues long. CDR3 nucleotides: TGCGCCAGCAGGGTTGTCGCGGGAGGCGATGAGCAGTTCTTC. This translates into CASRVVAGGDEQFF.

The V and J genes are TRBV19 and TRBJ2-3, with D possibly being TRBD2 (6 bases). The CDR3 length is 14 residues. The V gene's germline CDR1 is LNHDA and CDR2 SQIVND (reference sequence). The germline V and J ends were trimmed by 5 bases and 1 base, with 10 bases remaining between them. CDR3: CASSVQRGTDTQYF. DNA for the CDR3: TGTGCCAGTAGTGTCCAGCGGGGCACAGATACGCAGTATTTT.

The V gene is TRBV7-6, the J gene TRBJ2-7; D not certain. This CDR3 spans 11 amino acids. Looked up from germline, CDR1 is SGHVS and CDR2 is FNYEAQ. V lost 1 base and J lost 6, with 4 bases in between. DNA of the CDR3: TGTGCCAGCAGCTTAGGGCCCGAGCAGTACTTC. It encodes CASSLGPEQYF.